This is a list of T cell receptor beta chains from one sample in a study of T cell repertoires in cytomegalovirus infection. TCRdb recomputed calls from the reads with MiXCR, one row per CDR3 protein. The sample carries 300,000 to 400,000 distinct CDR3 sequences, 25% recorded once. These TCRs are of unknown antigen specificity. The specimen was cultured PBMCs, collected from culture after CMV antigen stimulation. The receptors were sampled from a human donor in good health (CMV status not recorded). Some clones in this sample may be carry-over from other donors' samples. The CDR3 runs from the conserved cysteine through the conserved F or W. The D gene is left open where the match is weak. A clone size is listed for some rows: how often the clone was seen (once, few, many), or a class if it is expanded.

cdr3_nt	cdr3_aa	clone_size	d_call	j_call	v_call
TGTGCCAGCAGTGAATCGAGCCCTTATTCACCCCTCCACTTT	CASSESSPYSPLHF	few	-	TRBJ1-6	TRBV25-1
TGTGCCAGCTCTTCGATTGGCACTGAAGCTTTCTTT	CASSSIGTEAFF	few	-	TRBJ1-1	TRBV18
TGTGCCAGTAGTAGCCTAGCGGGAACGAACACCGGGGAGCTGTTTTTT	CASSSLAGTNTGELFF	-	TRBD2	TRBJ2-2	TRBV19
TGCAGTGCTAGAGATGCTAGCGGATTCTCAGATACGCAGTATTTT	CSARDASGFSDTQYF	-	TRBD2	TRBJ2-3	TRBV20-1
TGTGCCAGTAGTACACATCCCGGGGACGGTGAAAAACTGTTTTTT	CASSTHPGDGEKLFF	-	-	TRBJ1-4	TRBV19
TGCAGTGCTAGGGTCGCAGATACGCAGTATTTT	CSARVADTQYF	-	-	TRBJ2-3	TRBV20-1
TGTGCCTGGGAACAGGGACAATGGGTCTTC	CAWEQGQWVF	few	-	TRBJ2-1	TRBV30
TGTGCCAGCGGGACTAGCGGGAGGATCGCTTCCTACAATGAGCAGTACTTC	CASGTSGRIASYNEQYF	-	TRBD2	TRBJ2-7	TRBV7-3
TGTGCCAGTAGAGTACTAGCGGCCCCAGGGGATGAGCAGTTCTTC	CASRVLAAPGDEQFF	few	TRBD2	TRBJ2-1	TRBV19
TGTGCCAGCAGATTAACTAGAACCGCGAAGGTCTTC	CASRLTRTAKVF	-	-	TRBJ2-1	TRBV6-2/TRBV6-3
TGTGCCAGCAGTTACTATTCTGACCCCTCCAATGAGCAGTTCTTC	CASSYYSDPSNEQFF	many	-	TRBJ2-1	TRBV6-6
TGTGCCAGCAGCCCGGTCCGGGAGACCCAGTACTTC	CASSPVRETQYF	-	-	TRBJ2-5	TRBV12-3/TRBV12-4
TGTGCCAGCAGCCGGACTAGCGGGAGAGCAGAGACCCAGTACTTC	CASSRTSGRAETQYF	many	TRBD2	TRBJ2-5	TRBV7-7
TGTGCCAGCGCCATTGGCTATCCCTACGAGCAGTACTTC	CASAIGYPYEQYF	many	-	TRBJ2-7	TRBV7-2
TGTGCCATCAGTGAAGGGACAGGGGTTAAAGATACGCAGTATTTT	CAISEGTGVKDTQYF	few	TRBD1	TRBJ2-3	TRBV10-3
TGTGCCAGTAGTATAGAGCACTCCGGGACTAGCGGGAGGGCCCGCACAGATACGCAGTATTTT	CASSIEHSGTSGRARTDTQYF	-	TRBD2	TRBJ2-3	TRBV19
TGTGCCAGCATGTCGGGGAGCGGAAGAGCCAAAAACATTCAGTACTTC	CASMSGSGRAKNIQYF	-	-	TRBJ2-4	TRBV2
TGTGCCAGCAGTTACTCCCGACTAGCGAACAATGAGCAGTTCTTC	CASSYSRLANNEQFF	few	TRBD2	TRBJ2-1	TRBV6-2/TRBV6-3
TGTGCCAGCGCATCGACAGGGGGTTTCCAGGCAACTAATGAAAAACTGTTTTTT	CASASTGGFQATNEKLFF	many	TRBD1	TRBJ1-4	TRBV27
TGTGCCAGCAGCCCGAATCCGCAGGATCGGAGGACCAACGTCCTGACTTTC	CASSPNPQDRRTNVLTF	few	-	TRBJ2-6	TRBV7-9
TGTGCCAGCTCGAAGACCGCGACAGGGTTGTTTGAGACCCAGTACTTC	CASSKTATGLFETQYF	-	TRBD1	TRBJ2-5	TRBV18
TGTGCCAGCAGTGAATGGGGACAGCCAACCGGGGAGCTGTTTTTT	CASSEWGQPTGELFF	-	TRBD1	TRBJ2-2	TRBV2
TGTGCCAGCACCCTTAGCGGAACAAGCGAGGCCTACGAGCAGTACTTC	CASTLSGTSEAYEQYF	few	-	TRBJ2-7	TRBV6-2/TRBV6-3
TGTGCCAGCAGCTTGGGCTTGCTGGGGTTAACAGATACGCAGTATTTT	CASSLGLLGLTDTQYF	-	-	TRBJ2-3	TRBV5-4
TGTGCCAGCAGCTTAGAAAGGCAGTACGAGCAGTACTTC	CASSLERQYEQYF	many	-	TRBJ2-7	TRBV7-9
TGTGCCAGCAGCCCACGGGACATTAATGAAAAACTGTTTTTT	CASSPRDINEKLFF	few	-	TRBJ1-4	TRBV11-1
TGTGCCAGCAGTGAATCTGGTAGCCGGGGGACCCAGTACTTC	CASSESGSRGTQYF	few	-	TRBJ2-5	TRBV2
TGTGCCAGCAGTGAACCGGCTAGCGAGTTCTACGAGCAGTACTTC	CASSEPASEFYEQYF	-	-	TRBJ2-7	TRBV25-1
TGTGCCAGCAGCCTGGACATCAAGGAGCAGTACTTC	CASSLDIKEQYF	few	-	TRBJ2-7	TRBV12-3/TRBV12-4
TGTGCCAGCAGTTTAGGACTCTCTGGCAAGAACTATGGCTACACCTTC	CASSLGLSGKNYGYTF	few	-	TRBJ1-2	TRBV28
TGTGCCAGCAGCGATCTAGCGGGGTACGAGCAGTACTTC	CASSDLAGYEQYF	many	TRBD2	TRBJ2-7	TRBV7-2
TGCGCCAGCAGCCAAGATCAGGGAAGGGGACAGGGCGGGGACATTCAGTACTTC	CASSQDQGRGQGGDIQYF	-	TRBD1	TRBJ2-4	TRBV4-1
TGTGCCAGCAGCTTAGGGTTGGTCTCCTACAATGAGCAGTTCTTC	CASSLGLVSYNEQFF	few	-	TRBJ2-1	TRBV7-8
TGTGCCAGCAGTTTCAGGGGGTTGAAGGCCAAAAACATTCAGTACTTC	CASSFRGLKAKNIQYF	-	TRBD1	TRBJ2-4	TRBV6-2/TRBV6-3
TGTGCCAGCAGCCGCCGTGGCCGCGGGAGGCCCTCGGAGCAGTTCTTC	CASSRRGRGRPSEQFF	few	TRBD2	TRBJ2-1	TRBV12-3/TRBV12-4
TGTGCCAGCAGCCCCTTGCGGGAGACGATCACAGATACGCAGTATTTT	CASSPLRETITDTQYF	few	TRBD2	TRBJ2-3	TRBV27
TGTGCCAGCAGTCGGTTGAAAGCTTTCTTT	CASSRLKAFF	-	-	TRBJ1-1	TRBV6-6
TGTGCCAGCAGTCTCGCGGGGCTCGGTCACGAGCAGTACTTC	CASSLAGLGHEQYF	many	-	TRBJ2-7	TRBV28
TGTGCCATCAGTGAGTCGATTGGGACAGGAGGGTTTCAGCCCCAGCATTTT	CAISESIGTGGFQPQHF	few	TRBD1	TRBJ1-5	TRBV10-3
TGTGCCAGCAGCACCCGACAGGGTGAAAAACTGTTTTTT	CASSTRQGEKLFF	many	TRBD1	TRBJ1-4	TRBV7-2
TGTGCCACCGCAGAGCAGGGGCAAGGGACTCTAGGCTACACCTTC	CATAEQGQGTLGYTF	few	-	TRBJ1-2	TRBV6-6
TGTGCCAGCAGCTCCCCGGGAGGGGGCGGCTACACCTTC	CASSSPGGGGYTF	few	TRBD1	TRBJ1-2	TRBV11-1
TGTGCCAGCAGGTTACAGGGAGTGGGGACAGATACGCAGTATTTT	CASRLQGVGTDTQYF	few	-	TRBJ2-3	TRBV27
TGTGCCAGCAGGACCGCGGAGGGGAGGGGAAAGACCCAGTACTTC	CASRTAEGRGKTQYF	-	TRBD2	TRBJ2-5	TRBV6-2/TRBV6-3
TGTGCCAGCAGCCCCGACAGGGGGCTAAGGACTGGAAACACCATATATTTT	CASSPDRGLRTGNTIYF	-	TRBD1	TRBJ1-3	TRBV11-2
TGTGCCACCAGTGATTTGTCGGTAGCGGGAGAGGCGGAGACCCAGTACTTC	CATSDLSVAGEAETQYF	few	TRBD2	TRBJ2-5	TRBV24-1
TGTGCCTGTCAGGGAAGCTCCTATAATTCACCCCTCCACTTT	CACQGSSYNSPLHF	-	-	TRBJ1-6	TRBV30
TGTGCCAGCAGTTTATGGGGGACTAGCGGCTACAATGAGCAGTTCTTC	CASSLWGTSGYNEQFF	once	TRBD2	TRBJ2-1	TRBV28
TGTGCCAGCAGCGCCTCCCAGGGGCTCCCCACAGATACGCAGTATTTT	CASSASQGLPTDTQYF	-	-	TRBJ2-3	TRBV6-6
TGTGCCAGCAGCTTAGAGTCCGGGACGGACAATGAGCAGTTCTTC	CASSLESGTDNEQFF	many	-	TRBJ2-1	TRBV7-9
TGTGCCAGCAGCCTTAGCGGGGGCACAGATACGCAGTATTTT	CASSLSGGTDTQYF	many	TRBD2	TRBJ2-3	TRBV7-2
TGTGCCAGCAGCCCACACAGGGGGCCGGATGAGCAGTTCTTC	CASSPHRGPDEQFF	many	TRBD1	TRBJ2-1	TRBV6-2/TRBV6-3
TGTGCCAGCAGCTTTCTGCAGGGCGAAAATTCACCCCTCCACTTT	CASSFLQGENSPLHF	many	-	TRBJ1-6	TRBV7-9